Below, 16 T cell receptor beta chains from the same sample are listed, as sequenced in a study of shared clonotypes between healthy human individuals. Data came from immunoSEQ multiplex PCR; TCRdb stores just in-frame clones and leaves some out. The table includes roughly 2.5 million clones, approximately 92% detected once. The sample consisted of naive CD4+ T cells sorted from blood. Documented subset: CD45RA+ positively selected. The origin of the receptors is a man younger than 30 in good health.

This rearrangement joins TRBV5-6 to TRBJ2-2; D possibly matches TRBD1 or TRBD2 (5 bases each). CDR3 size: 19 residues. Germline CDR1 reads SGHDT; CDR2 reads YYEEEE. Between the trimmed V and J ends, which lost 1 base and 6 bases, there was a span of 25 bases. CDR3 sequence: CASSLRRLFRDGGSGELFF. The DNA for the CDR3 is TGTGCCAGCAGCTTGCGACGATTATTTCGGGACGGTGGGTCCGGGGAGCTGTTTTTT. The full variable domain, its missing parts supplied by reference TRBV5-6 and TRBJ2-2, is DAGVTQSPTHLIKTRGQQVTLRCSPKSGHDTVSWYQQALGQGPQFIFQYYEEEERQRGNFPDRFSGHQFPNYSSELNVNALLLGDSALYLCASSLRRLFRDGGSGELFFGEGSRLTVL.

The rearrangement joins TRBV5-6 to TRBJ2-5; D is unresolved. The ends were cut back, 1 base at V and 0 bases at J, with 10 bases in the middle. Germline V gene lookup returns CDR1 SGHDT and CDR2 YYEEEE. This CDR3 contains 15 residues. The CDR3 sequence: CASSLIRLNQETQYF. CDR3 DNA sequence: TGTGCCAGCAGCTTGATTCGGCTGAACCAAGAGACCCAGTACTTC.

The chain employs TRBV27 and TRBJ1-2, with TRBD1 identical over 10 bases. The CDR3 sequence is 15 residues long. Germline values: CDR1 MNHEY, CDR2 SMNVEV (reference sequence). The V and J ends lost 5 bases and 4 bases, in that order; junction bases with no gene match: 7. The CDR3 is CASSPGTGDSYGYTF. The CDR3 DNA sequence: TGTGCCAGCAGTCCCGGGACAGGGGATAGCTATGGCTACACCTTC.

This chain connects TRBV4-1 to TRBJ2-3, with a weak D call TRBD2 (6 bases). V gave up 1 base and J gave up 1 base, with 12 bases separating them. This CDR3 comprises 16 residues. From germline, CDR1 is MGHRA and CDR2 YSYEKL. This CDR3 reads CASSQVGGFGTDTQYF. The CDR3, as DNA: TGCGCCAGCAGCCAAGTAGGAGGGTTTGGCACAGATACGCAGTATTTT.

V and J are TRBV29-1 and TRBJ2-2, with 8 bases aligning to TRBD2. Germline V gene sequence: CDR1 SQVTM, CDR2 ANQGSEA. V lost 6 bases to trimming and J lost 0 bases; unmatched junction nucleotides: 6. The CDR3 covers 15 residues. CDR3 in amino acids: CSVKGGGTNTGELFF. The CDR3 DNA reads as TGCAGCGTGAAGGGCGGGGGGACGAACACCGGGGAGCTGTTTTTT.

The V call is TRBV4-1, the J call TRBJ2-2; the match to TRBD2 covers 7 bases. V was pared by 7 bases and J by 4 bases, with 6 bases of the junction left unmatched. CDR1 MGHRA and CDR2 YSYEKL come from the germline V gene. This CDR3 region has 14 residues. CDR3 nucleotides: TGCGCCAGCACCCCCGGGGGGAGCACCGGGGAGCTGTTTTTT. Amino acids: CASTPGGSTGELFF.

The V call is TRBV6-6, the J call TRBJ2-3, with D perhaps TRBD1 (5 bases). CDR1 MNHNY and CDR2 SVGAGI come from the germline V gene (reference sequence). With 6 bases removed from V and 2 bases from J, the gap between germline ends came to 12 bases. CDR3 length: 14 residues. The CDR3 spells CASSPGRATDTQYF. The CDR3 coding sequence is TGTGCCAGCAGCCCCGGCAGGGCCACAGATACGCAGTATTTT.

J is TRBJ1-4 and V is TRBV2; D call uncertain. There are 15 residues in the CDR3. Trimming removed 7 bases at V and 0 bases at J, with 12 bases between. The germline V gene has CDR1 SNHLY and CDR2 FYNNEI. The CDR3 sequence: CASKKAAATNEKLFF. The CDR3 region has the DNA TGTGCCAGCAAGAAAGCAGCCGCAACTAATGAAAAACTGTTTTTT.

The genes are TRBV5-6 and TRBJ1-1; D not resolved. This CDR3 is 11 amino acids long. Trimming left V 4 bases short and J 2 bases short, with 3 bases between. Looked up from germline, CDR1 is SGHDT and CDR2 is YYEEEE. CDR3: CASSVNTEAFF. Here the CDR3 DNA reads TGTGCCAGCAGCGTAAACACTGAAGCTTTCTTT.

Only one count was recorded for this clone. This chain connects TRBV28 to TRBJ1-2; D possibly corresponds to TRBD1 (5 bases). The ends were cut back, 5 bases at V and 6 bases at J, with 19 bases in the middle. The CDR3 has 15 residues. Germline lookup yields CDR1 MDHEN and CDR2 SYDVKM. CDR3 nucleotide sequence: TGTGCCAGCAGTGAAATACGGGACTGGGGAAATGGCTACACCTTC. Protein sequence: CASSEIRDWGNGYTF.

This chain uses TRBV7-9 with TRBJ2-2; D could derive from TRBD1 or TRBD2 (5 bases each). Germline CDR1 reads SEHNR; CDR2 reads FQNEAQ (reference sequence). V lost 8 bases to trimming and J lost 4 bases, with 11 bases between them. This CDR3 spans 13 amino acids. In DNA, the CDR3 is TGTGCCAGCTCAGGGAGTCCCACCGGGGAGCTGTTTTTT. Amino acids: CASSGSPTGELFF. The whole variable domain, filled in from reference TRBV7-9 and TRBJ2-2, reads DTGVSQNPRHKITKRGQNVTFRCDPISEHNRLYWYRQTLGQGPEFLTYFQNEAQLEKSRLLSDRFSAERPKGSFSTLEIQRTEQGDSAMYLCASSGSPTGELFFGEGSRLTVL.

The chain joins TRBV6-5 to TRBJ1-1; D remains unclear. The CDR3 is 13 residues long. The germline V and J ends were trimmed by 7 bases and 3 bases, with 12 bases remaining between them. Germline V CDR1 and CDR2: MNHEY, SVGAGI. The CDR3 here is CASTALRDTEAFF. DNA for the CDR3: TGTGCCAGCACGGCATTAAGGGACACTGAAGCTTTCTTT.

In the case of this clone: At the DNA level, this CDR3 is encoded by other sequences in the same sample as well. J is TRBJ2-5 and V is TRBV6-1; no reliable D call. Trimming took 8 bases from V and 2 from J, leaving 3 bases between them. The V gene's germline CDR1 is MNHNS and CDR2 SASEGT. The CDR3 covers 10 residues. CDR3: CASAQETQYF. The CDR3 DNA sequence: TGTGCCAGCGCTCAAGAGACCCAGTACTTC.

As regards this clone: At the DNA level, this CDR3 is encoded by other sequences in the same sample as well. The chain carries TRBV5-1 and TRBJ2-5; D unclear. Trimming pared 4 bases from V and 2 bases from J, leaving 9 bases between. Germline assignment: CDR1 SGHRS and CDR2 YFSETQ. This CDR3 has 13 residues. CDR3 sequence reads: CASSPPRQETQYF. The CDR3 region has the DNA TGCGCCAGCAGCCCCCCCAGGCAAGAGACCCAGTACTTC.

This clone was recorded once. The V gene is TRBV10-3, the J gene TRBJ1-1, with D unclear. The CDR3 extends over 14 amino acids. The germline CDR1 and CDR2 sequences are ENHRY and SYGVKD. Deletions cut 3 bases from V and 0 bases from J, with 8 bases between. This CDR3 is CAISDQFLNTEAFF. CDR3 bases: TGTGCCATCAGTGACCAGTTTTTGAACACTGAAGCTTTCTTT.

The chain combines TRBV7-8 with TRBJ1-2; D possibly corresponds to TRBD1 (5 bases). The CDR3 length is 13 residues. V was clipped by 6 bases and J by 5 bases, with 13 bases between them. CDR1 SGHVS and CDR2 FQNEAQ come from the germline V gene. This CDR3 is CASSMDTKYGYTF. CDR3 nucleotide sequence: TGTGCCAGCAGTATGGACACGAAATATGGCTACACCTTC. The whole variable domain, filled in from reference TRBV7-8 and TRBJ1-2, reads GAGVSQSPRYKVAKRGQDVALRCDPISGHVSLFWYQQALGQGPEFLTYFQNEAQLDKSGLPSDRFFAERPEGSVSTLKIQRTQQEDSAVYLCASSMDTKYGYTFGSGTRLTVV.